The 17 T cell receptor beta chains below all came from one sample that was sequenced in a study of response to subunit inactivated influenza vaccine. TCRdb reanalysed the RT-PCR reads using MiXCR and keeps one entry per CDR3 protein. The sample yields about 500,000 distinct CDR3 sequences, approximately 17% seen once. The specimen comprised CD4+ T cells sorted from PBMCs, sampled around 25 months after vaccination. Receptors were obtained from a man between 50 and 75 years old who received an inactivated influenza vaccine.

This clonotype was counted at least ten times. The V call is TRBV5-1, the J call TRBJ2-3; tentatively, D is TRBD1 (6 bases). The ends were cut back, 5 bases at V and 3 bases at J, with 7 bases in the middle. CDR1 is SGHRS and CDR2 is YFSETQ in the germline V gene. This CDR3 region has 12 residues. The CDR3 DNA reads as TGCGCCAGCAGAGGGGGAACAGATACGCAGTATTTT. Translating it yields CASRGGTDTQYF.

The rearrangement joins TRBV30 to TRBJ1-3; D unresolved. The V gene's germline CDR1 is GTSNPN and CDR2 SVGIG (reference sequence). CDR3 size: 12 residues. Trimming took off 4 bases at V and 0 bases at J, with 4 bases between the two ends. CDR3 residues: CAWTVSGNTIYF. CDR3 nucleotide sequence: TGTGCCTGGACAGTCTCTGGAAACACCATATATTTT.

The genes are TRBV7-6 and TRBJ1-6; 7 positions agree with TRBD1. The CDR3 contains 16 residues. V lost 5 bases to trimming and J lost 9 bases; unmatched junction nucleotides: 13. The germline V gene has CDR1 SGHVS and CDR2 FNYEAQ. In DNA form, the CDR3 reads TGTGCCAGCAGCCCAGGGGTTGCAGGGGGTGGTTCACCCCTCCACTTT. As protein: CASSPGVAGGGSPLHF.

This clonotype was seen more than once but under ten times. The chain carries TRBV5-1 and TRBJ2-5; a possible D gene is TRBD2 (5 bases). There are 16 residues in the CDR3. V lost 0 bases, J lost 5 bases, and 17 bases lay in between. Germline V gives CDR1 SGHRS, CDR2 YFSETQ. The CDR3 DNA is TGCGCCAGCAGCTTGGCCCGGAGGAAAGAAGGGGAGACCCAGTACTTC. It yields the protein CASSLARRKEGETQYF.

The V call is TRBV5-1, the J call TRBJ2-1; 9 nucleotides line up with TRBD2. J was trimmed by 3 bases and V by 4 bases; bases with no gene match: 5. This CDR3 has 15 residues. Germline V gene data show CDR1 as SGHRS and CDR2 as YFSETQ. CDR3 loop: CASSTTSGDYNEQFF. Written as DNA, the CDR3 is TGCGCCAGCAGCACGACTAGCGGAGACTACAATGAGCAGTTCTTC.

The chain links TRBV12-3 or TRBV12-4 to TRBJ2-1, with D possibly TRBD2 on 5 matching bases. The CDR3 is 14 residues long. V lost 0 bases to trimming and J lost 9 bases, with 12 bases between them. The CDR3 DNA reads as TGTGCCAGCAGTTTAGCGGGTTCCCGGGGTGAGCAGTTCTTC. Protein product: CASSLAGSRGEQFF.

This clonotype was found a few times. Written as DNA, the CDR3 is TGTGCCAGCACACTACAGGGGGCTAACACTGAAGCTTTCTTT. Its protein product is CASTLQGANTEAFF. The chain recombines TRBV2 with TRBJ1-1; 9 nucleotides agree with TRBD1. The CDR3 is 14 residues long. The ends lost 7 bases at V and 2 bases at J; junction bases unmatched: 5. Germline CDR1 reads SNHLY; CDR2 reads FYNNEI.

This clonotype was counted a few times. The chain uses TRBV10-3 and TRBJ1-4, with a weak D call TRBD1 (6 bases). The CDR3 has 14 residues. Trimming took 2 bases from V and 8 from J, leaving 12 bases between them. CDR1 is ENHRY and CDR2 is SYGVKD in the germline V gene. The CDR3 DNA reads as TGTGCCATCAGTGAGATACAGGGAACGGAAAAACTGTTTTTT. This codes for CAISEIQGTEKLFF.

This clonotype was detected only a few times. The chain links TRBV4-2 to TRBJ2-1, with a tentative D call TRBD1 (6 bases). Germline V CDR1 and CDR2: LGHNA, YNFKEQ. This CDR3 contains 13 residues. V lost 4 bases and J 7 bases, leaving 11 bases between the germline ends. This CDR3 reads CASSLNRGNEQFF. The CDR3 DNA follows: TGTGCCAGCAGCCTCAATAGGGGGAATGAGCAGTTCTTC.

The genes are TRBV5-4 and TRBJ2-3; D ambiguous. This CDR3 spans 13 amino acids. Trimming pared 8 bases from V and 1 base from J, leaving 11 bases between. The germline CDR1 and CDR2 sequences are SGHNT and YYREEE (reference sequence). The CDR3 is CARGPERTDTQYF. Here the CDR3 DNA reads TGTGCCAGGGGCCCTGAGCGCACAGATACGCAGTATTTT.

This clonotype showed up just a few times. In DNA form, the CDR3 reads TGTGCCACCAGTGCTGGGGAGAATCTCAAAAACATTCAGTACTTC. It yields the protein CATSAGENLKNIQYF. The gene calls are TRBV24-1 and TRBJ2-4; weak D call: TRBD2 (5 bases). This CDR3 is 15 amino acids long. Germline V gene sequence: CDR1 KGHDR, CDR2 SFDVKD. V lost 5 bases and J 3 bases, leaving 13 bases between the germline ends.

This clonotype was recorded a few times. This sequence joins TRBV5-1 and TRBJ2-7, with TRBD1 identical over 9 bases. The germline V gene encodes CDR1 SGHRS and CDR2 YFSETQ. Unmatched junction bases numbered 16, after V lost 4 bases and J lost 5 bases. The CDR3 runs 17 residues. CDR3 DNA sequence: TGCGCCAGCAGCCCCAAGGCCGGGACAGGGACGAAGAACGAGCAGTACTTC. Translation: CASSPKAGTGTKNEQYF.

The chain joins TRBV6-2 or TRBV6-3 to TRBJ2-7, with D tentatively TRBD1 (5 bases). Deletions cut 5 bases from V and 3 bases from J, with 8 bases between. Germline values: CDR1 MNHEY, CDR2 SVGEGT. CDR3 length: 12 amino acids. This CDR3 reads CASSRQIYEQYF. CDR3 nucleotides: TGTGCCAGCAGTCGACAGATCTACGAGCAGTACTTC.

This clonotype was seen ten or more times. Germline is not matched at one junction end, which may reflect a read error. CDR3 sequence: CASRGGQGNTGELFF. The CDR3 coding sequence is TGTGCTAGCAGAGGGGGACAGGGGAACACCGGGGAGCTGTTTTTT. V and J are TRBV7-7 and TRBJ2-2; 9 nucleotides match TRBD1. The CDR3 is 15 amino acids. Looked up from germline, CDR1 is SSHAT and CDR2 is FNYEAQ (reference sequence).

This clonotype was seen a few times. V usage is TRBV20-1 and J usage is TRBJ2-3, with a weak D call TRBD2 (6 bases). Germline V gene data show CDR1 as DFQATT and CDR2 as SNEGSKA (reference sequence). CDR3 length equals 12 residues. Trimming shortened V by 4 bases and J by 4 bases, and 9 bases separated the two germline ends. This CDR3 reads CSATSDSDTQYF. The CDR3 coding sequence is TGCAGTGCTACTAGCGACTCAGATACGCAGTATTTT.

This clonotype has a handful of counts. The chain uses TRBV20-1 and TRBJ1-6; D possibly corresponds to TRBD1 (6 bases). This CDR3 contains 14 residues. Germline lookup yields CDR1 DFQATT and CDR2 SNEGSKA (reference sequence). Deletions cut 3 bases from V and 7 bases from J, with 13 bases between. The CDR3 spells CSARGRGANSPLHF. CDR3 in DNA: TGCAGTGCTAGGGGCAGGGGAGCCAATTCACCCCTCCACTTT.

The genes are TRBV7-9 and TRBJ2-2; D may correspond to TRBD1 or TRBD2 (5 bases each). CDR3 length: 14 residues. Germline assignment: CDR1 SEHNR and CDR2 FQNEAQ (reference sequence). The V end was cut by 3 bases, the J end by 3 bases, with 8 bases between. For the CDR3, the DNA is TGTGCCAGCAGCTTTGAGGGGTACACCGGGGAGCTGTTTTTT. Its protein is CASSFEGYTGELFF.